This T cell receptor beta chain was obtained from a study of tissue T cells after allogeneic stem cell transplantation. Trimming removed 0 bases from V and 6 bases from J, with 15 bases in between. The CDR3 spans 15 residues. Germline V gene data show CDR1 as SGHDT and CDR2 as YYEEEE. Some clones are missing from TCRdb's copy, which holds only in-frame ones; the method was immunoSEQ multiplex PCR. The repertoire has roughly 42,000 clones, roughly 92% of them found once; the top ten carry 3% to 4%. The material sequenced was blood, taken before transplantation. This clonotype originated in a woman aged 40 to 75 who later had graft-versus-host disease after an allogeneic stem cell transplant. The rearrangement uses TRBV5-6 and TRBJ1-2; D remains ambiguous. The CDR3, as DNA: TGTGCCAGCAGCTTGGCTTTCGGTTTTAGTAATGGCTACACCTTC. Protein sequence: CASSLAFGFSNGYTF.